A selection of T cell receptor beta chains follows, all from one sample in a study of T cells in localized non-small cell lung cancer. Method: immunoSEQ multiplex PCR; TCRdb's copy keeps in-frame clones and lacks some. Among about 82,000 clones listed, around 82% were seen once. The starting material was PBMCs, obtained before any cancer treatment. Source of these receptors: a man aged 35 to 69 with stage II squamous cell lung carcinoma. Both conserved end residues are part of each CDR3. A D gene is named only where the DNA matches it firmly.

CDR3aa: CATPGSYEQYF
CDR3nt: TGTGCCACCCCGGGCTCCTACGAGCAGTACTTC
v_gene: TRBV21-1
d_gene: -
j_gene: TRBJ2-7

CDR3aa: CASSPNQGNQPQHF
CDR3nt: TGTGCCAGCTCACCGAACCAGGGAAATCAGCCCCAGCATTTT
v_gene: TRBV18
d_gene: -
j_gene: TRBJ1-5

CDR3aa: CASSWGGAGYEQYF
CDR3nt: TGTGCCAGCAGTTGGGGTGGGGCGGGCTACGAGCAGTACTTC
v_gene: TRBV28
d_gene: -
j_gene: TRBJ2-7

CDR3aa: CASSLGGRNYGYTF
CDR3nt: TGTGCCAGCAGCTTAGGGGGACGGAACTATGGCTACACCTTC
v_gene: TRBV11-2
d_gene: -
j_gene: TRBJ1-2

CDR3aa: CASGELGRGYGYTF
CDR3nt: TGTGCCAGCGGGGAACTTGGGAGGGGCTATGGCTACACCTTC
v_gene: TRBV28
d_gene: -
j_gene: TRBJ1-2

CDR3aa: CSVLSGSYEQYF
CDR3nt: TGCAGCGTTCTGTCTGGATCCTACGAGCAGTACTTC
v_gene: TRBV29-1
d_gene: -
j_gene: TRBJ2-7

CDR3aa: CASRTPGLAGGLDTQYF
CDR3nt: TGTGCCAGTAGGACACCGGGACTAGCGGGAGGTTTGGATACGCAGTATTTT
v_gene: TRBV19
d_gene: TRBD2
j_gene: TRBJ2-3

CDR3aa: CASSQVTQGAGANVLTF
CDR3nt: TGCGCCAGCAGCCAAGTCACCCAGGGGGCTGGGGCCAACGTCCTGACTTTC
v_gene: TRBV4-1
d_gene: TRBD1
j_gene: TRBJ2-6

CDR3aa: CASSPPGQRETEAFF
CDR3nt: TGTGCCAGCAGTCCGCCAGGGCAGAGGGAAACTGAAGCTTTCTTT
v_gene: TRBV28
d_gene: -
j_gene: TRBJ1-1

CDR3aa: CASSLEGFSTDTQYF
CDR3nt: TGTGCCAGCAGCTTGGAAGGGTTTAGCACAGATACGCAGTATTTT
v_gene: TRBV5-6
d_gene: -
j_gene: TRBJ2-3

CDR3aa: CASSFGIGGGYQETQYF
CDR3nt: TGTGCCAGCAGCTTTGGGATAGGGGGAGGCTACCAAGAGACCCAGTACTTC
v_gene: TRBV7-2
d_gene: -
j_gene: TRBJ2-5

CDR3aa: CASSLDQVGEQYF
CDR3nt: TGTGCCAGCAGCTTGGATCAAGTGGGCGAGCAGTACTTC
v_gene: TRBV7-2
d_gene: -
j_gene: TRBJ2-7

CDR3aa: CASSFRIPNNEQFF
CDR3nt: TGTGCCAGCAGCTTTAGAATACCCAACAATGAGCAGTTCTTC
v_gene: TRBV7-2
d_gene: -
j_gene: TRBJ2-1

CDR3aa: CASSQRDNYEQYF
CDR3nt: TGTGCCAGCAGCCAGCGAGACAACTACGAGCAGTACTTC
v_gene: TRBV7-2
d_gene: -
j_gene: TRBJ2-7